One T cell receptor beta chain is described in this entry. This sample is drawn from a study of CD8 T cells in Susac syndrome. Sequencing of TCR beta, carried out with a high-throughput approach, was applied to CD8+ and CD4+ T cells from the blood. The control participants were healthy donors, and these controls were matched with respect to both age and sex. TEMRA cells were FACS-enriched, with CD8+ and CD4+ T cells isolated negatively. The CDR3 has 12 residues. Trimming stripped 1 base from V and 3 bases from J, with 7 bases between. CDR1 is GTSNPN, CDR2 SVGIG, per germline (reference sequence). It was with random hexamers that 0.5 to 1 ug RNA was reverse transcribed. TCR beta CDR3 was amplified by immunoSEQ covering 54 Vbeta and 13 Jbeta. One entry per CDR3 protein results from TCRdb running MiXCR on the immunoSEQ multiplex PCR reads. This sample carries approximately 46,000 distinct CDR3 sequences, around 92% of them seen once, and the ten largest clones take about 0.41%.

The TCR sequence derives from a human donor in good health. The specimen sequenced was CD8+ T cells from PBMCs. This sequence joins TRBV30 and TRBJ2-7; D unresolved. The CDR3 reads CAWSALDYEQYF. CDR3 DNA sequence: TGTGCCTGGAGTGCCCTAGACTACGAGCAGTACTTC.